These 22 T cell receptor beta chains share one sample of origin, sequenced in a study of T cells in Graves' hyperthyroidism and ophthalmopathy. Amplification yielded TCR beta CDR3 regions, with RNA transcripts as the source. Researchers ran a first-round RT-PCR on the TCR CDR3 using the HTBI primer set. TCRdb re-called the multiplex PCR reads with MiXCR, one entry per CDR3 protein. The sample has 300,000 to 450,000 distinct CDR3 sequences; around 25% are singletons. The sample was blood. These receptors were taken from a man in his fifties with Graves' hyperthyroidism.

This clonotype appeared a few times. The V and J genes are TRBV12-3 or TRBV12-4 and TRBJ2-1; 7 nucleotides align to TRBD1. J lost 3 bases, V lost 4 bases, and 3 bases had no gene match. This CDR3 contains 14 residues. Here the CDR3 reads CASSSTGYYNEQFF. The CDR3 DNA is TGTGCCAGCAGTTCGACAGGGTACTACAATGAGCAGTTCTTC.

The rearrangement joins TRBV6-1 to TRBJ2-5; 12 bases fit TRBD2. The V segment lost 6 bases and the J segment 4 bases; nucleotides outside the gene matches: 6. The germline V gene has CDR1 MNHNS and CDR2 SASEGT. The CDR3 is 15 residues long. The CDR3 loop is CASRKKGLAGETQYF. CDR3 nucleotides: TGTGCCAGCAGAAAGAAGGGACTAGCGGGAGAGACCCAGTACTTC.

This clonotype was recorded a few times. V and J are TRBV29-1 and TRBJ1-2; possibly TRBD1 for D (5 bases). CDR3 length equals 14 residues. Trimming took 7 bases from V and 8 from J, leaving 23 bases between them. CDR1 and CDR2 (germline): SQVTM, ANQGSEA. CDR3 region: CSAREYDRVEGYTF. For the CDR3, the DNA is TGCAGCGCCCGAGAGTATGACAGAGTAGAGGGCTACACCTTC.

V and J are TRBV12-3 or TRBV12-4 and TRBJ2-5; TRBD1 matches at 9 bases. The CDR3 runs 16 residues. Unmatched junction bases numbered 8, after V lost 2 bases and J lost 4 bases. Written as DNA, the CDR3 is TGTGCCAGCAGTTTAAGGGTGGGACAGGGAGGAGAGACCCAGTACTTC. Residues: CASSLRVGQGGETQYF.

This clonotype was observed a handful of times. This rearrangement joins TRBV11-2 to TRBJ1-1; no clear D. CDR1 SGHAT and CDR2 FQNNGV come from the germline V gene. This CDR3 is 13 amino acids long. Trimming removed 2 bases at V and 5 bases at J, with 9 bases between. The CDR3 is CASSLNAGTEAFF. The CDR3 DNA follows: TGTGCCAGCAGCTTAAATGCGGGGACTGAAGCTTTCTTT.

This sequence joins TRBV2 and TRBJ2-2; TRBD2 agrees at 7 bases. The CDR3 length is 15 residues. Germline loops: CDR1 SNHLY, CDR2 FYNNEI. Unmatched junction bases numbered 9, after V lost 5 bases and J lost 6 bases. In DNA, the CDR3 is TGTGCCAGCAGTCCCCAGCGGGAACGTCCCGGGGAGCTGTTTTTT. Translating gives CASSPQRERPGELFF.

This clonotype was seen only a few times. The chain recombines TRBV27 with TRBJ2-3, with 9 bases that match TRBD1. The CDR3 loop spans 15 amino acids. Germline CDR1 reads MNHEY; CDR2 reads SMNVEV (reference sequence). Trimming cost V 3 bases and J 1 base; bases outside gene matches: 2. In DNA, the CDR3 is TGTGCCAGCAGTTTCACAGGGGGCGGCACAGATACGCAGTATTTT. Translated, it gives CASSFTGGGTDTQYF.

This clonotype was found many times. V is TRBV3-1 and J is TRBJ2-1, with 7 nucleotides matching TRBD2. V shed 0 bases and J 2 bases; nucleotides not matched to a gene: 4. CDR3 length equals 16 residues. CDR1 LGHDT and CDR2 YNNKEL come from the germline V gene (reference sequence). The CDR3 here is CASSQEGTKTYNEQFF. Written as DNA, the CDR3 is TGTGCCAGCAGCCAAGAAGGGACTAAGACCTACAATGAGCAGTTCTTC.

This clonotype has only a few counts. This chain links TRBV6-1 with TRBJ2-7, with 11 bases matching TRBD2. V lost 2 bases to trimming and J lost 3 bases; unmatched junction nucleotides: 6. The CDR3 length is 16 residues. Germline loops: CDR1 MNHNS, CDR2 SASEGT. The CDR3 sequence is CASSEPTSGSLYEQYF. The CDR3 region has the DNA TGTGCCAGCAGTGAACCAACTAGCGGGAGTCTCTACGAGCAGTACTTC.

The rearrangement uses TRBV6-4 and TRBJ2-2; 9 bases line up with TRBD2. The CDR3 sequence is 15 residues long. Germline CDR1 is MRHNA and CDR2 is SNTAGT. The V gene end was trimmed by 3 bases and the J gene end by 5 bases; junction bases not matched to a gene: 4. The CDR3 sequence is CASSEEAGGTGELFF. Here the CDR3 DNA reads TGTGCCAGCAGTGAGGAAGCGGGAGGAACCGGGGAGCTGTTTTTT.

This clonotype was counted between two and nine times. The chain couples TRBV3-1 to TRBJ1-1, with D unclear. CDR1 and CDR2 (germline): LGHDT, YNNKEL (reference sequence). CDR3 length: 15 amino acids. The V end lost 0 bases, the J end lost 2 bases, and 10 bases lay between the germline ends. The CDR3 bases are TGTGCCAGCAGCCAAGATTTCCGGATCAACACTGAAGCTTTCTTT. It encodes CASSQDFRINTEAFF.

This chain connects TRBV30 to TRBJ2-7, with 10 bases lining up with TRBD2. CDR1 is GTSNPN, CDR2 SVGIG, per germline (reference sequence). The CDR3 has 17 residues. V gave up 0 bases and J gave up 1 base; unmatched junction bases: 9. The CDR3 loop is CAWSVTSGIHHSYEQYF. The DNA for the CDR3 is TGTGCCTGGAGTGTAACTAGCGGGATCCACCATTCCTACGAGCAGTACTTC.

J is TRBJ2-4 and V is TRBV28, with 12 bases lining up with TRBD1. In germline, CDR1 is MDHEN, CDR2 SYDVKM. The V gene end was trimmed by 3 bases and the J gene end by 8 bases; junction bases not matched to a gene: 2. The length of the CDR3 is 14 residues. The CDR3 spells CASSFRDRGHIQYF. The CDR3 DNA reads as TGTGCCAGCAGTTTTAGGGACAGGGGGCACATTCAGTACTTC.

Of note for this clonotype: This CDR3 is missing its conserved last phenylalanine or tryptophan, likely due to a read error. The chain carries TRBV20-1 and TRBJ2-3, with 11 bases lining up with TRBD1. Germline V gene data show CDR1 as DFQATT and CDR2 as SNEGSKA (reference sequence). With 4 bases clipped from V and 1 base from J, the junction kept 1 base outside the gene matches. This CDR3 has 14 amino acids. This CDR3 reads CSAKDRGRTDTQYS. The CDR3 DNA sequence: TGCAGTGCTAAGGACAGGGGGCGCACAGATACGCAGTATTCT.

The CDR3 DNA follows: TGTGCCAGCAGCTTAGGCATCTCGAACACCGGGGAGCTGTTTTTT. It is translated as CASSLGISNTGELFF. The rearrangement links TRBV11-2 to TRBJ2-2; D is unclear. The CDR3 is 15 amino acids. Germline V gene lookup returns CDR1 SGHAT and CDR2 FQNNGV. Trimming left V 1 base short and J 0 bases short, with 6 bases between.

This clonotype was counted only a few times. This chain joins TRBV29-1 and TRBJ2-7; D remains unclear. The V gene's germline CDR1 is SQVTM and CDR2 ANQGSEA. Trimming stripped 4 bases from V and 5 bases from J, with 15 bases between. This CDR3 region has 13 residues. CDR3 sequence reads: CSVVALGWDEQYF. In nucleotides, the CDR3 is TGCAGCGTTGTAGCCTTGGGTTGGGACGAGCAGTACTTC.

As to this clonotype: The junction departs from the called germline gene at one end, perhaps through a read error. The V call is TRBV2, the J call TRBJ1-5; the match to TRBD1 covers 8 bases. This CDR3 region has 14 residues. The germline V gene has CDR1 SNHLY and CDR2 FYNNEI. CDR3 region: CASSSGGDYQPRHF. DNA of the CDR3: TGTGCCAGCAGCTCAGGGGGCGACTATCAGCCCCGGCATTTT.

This clonotype was observed at least ten times. The V and J genes are TRBV5-1 and TRBJ2-7, with D maybe TRBD2 (5 bases). Germline V gene lookup returns CDR1 SGHRS and CDR2 YFSETQ. The CDR3 runs 12 residues. Deletions cut 4 bases from V and 7 bases from J, with 12 bases between. CDR3 sequence: CASSQDWREQYF. The CDR3, as DNA: TGCGCCAGCAGCCAGGACTGGAGGGAGCAGTACTTC.

The chain joins TRBV18 to TRBJ2-1; TRBD1 matches 9 bases. After removal of 3 bases from V and 10 bases from J, the junction contained 7 bases not matched to a gene. Germline CDR1 is KGHSH and CDR2 is LQKENI. The length of the CDR3 is 14 residues. The DNA of the CDR3 is TGTGCCAGCTCACCTCGGACAGGGGATGGGGAGCAGTTCTTC. Encoded protein: CASSPRTGDGEQFF.

This clonotype was seen a handful of times. J is TRBJ1-1 and V is TRBV5-1, with D hard to call. Germline CDR1 SGHRS, CDR2 YFSETQ. Trimming removed 4 bases from V and 4 bases from J, with 11 bases in between. There are 13 residues in the CDR3. The CDR3 nucleotides are TGCGCCAGCAGCATTGACATTTCCACTGAAGCTTTCTTT. It translates to CASSIDISTEAFF.

The chain has TRBV7-9 and TRBJ2-7; TRBD1 aligns across 7 bases. CDR3 length: 14 amino acids. The V and J ends lost 5 bases and 2 bases, in that order; junction bases with no gene match: 6. In germline, CDR1 is SEHNR, CDR2 FQNEAQ (reference sequence). This CDR3 reads CASSITGATYEQYF. In DNA form, the CDR3 reads TGTGCCAGCAGCATCACAGGGGCTACCTACGAGCAGTACTTC.

The V and J genes are TRBV7-9 and TRBJ2-1; no firm D call. The length of the CDR3 is 10 residues. Looked up from germline, CDR1 is SEHNR and CDR2 is FQNEAQ (reference sequence). V lost 2 bases and J 9 bases, leaving 2 bases between the germline ends. CDR3 nucleotides: TGTGCCAGCAGCTTATCTGAGCAGTTCTTC. Translated, it gives CASSLSEQFF.